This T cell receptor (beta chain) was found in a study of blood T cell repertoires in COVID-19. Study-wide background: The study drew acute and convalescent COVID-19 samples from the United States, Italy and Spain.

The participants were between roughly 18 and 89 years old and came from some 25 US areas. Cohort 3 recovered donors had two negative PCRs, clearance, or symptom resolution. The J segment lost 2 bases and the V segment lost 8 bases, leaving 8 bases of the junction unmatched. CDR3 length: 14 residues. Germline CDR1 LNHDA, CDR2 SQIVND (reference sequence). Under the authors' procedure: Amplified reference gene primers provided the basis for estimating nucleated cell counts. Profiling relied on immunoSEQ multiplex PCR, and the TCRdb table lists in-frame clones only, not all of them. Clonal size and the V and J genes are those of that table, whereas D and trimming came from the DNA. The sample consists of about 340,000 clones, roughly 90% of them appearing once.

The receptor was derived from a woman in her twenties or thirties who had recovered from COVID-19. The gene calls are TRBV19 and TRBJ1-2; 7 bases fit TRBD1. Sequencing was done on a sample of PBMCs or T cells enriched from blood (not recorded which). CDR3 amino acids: CASSLGQLNYGYTF. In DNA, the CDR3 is TGTGCCAGTTCTTTGGGACAGTTAAACTATGGCTACACCTTC.